Below, 5 T cell receptor beta chains from the same sample are listed, as sequenced in a study of blood T cell repertoires in COVID-19 (dated by TCRdb to about 2020). The method behind the library was the immunoSEQ multiplex PCR assay. This immuneACCESS table, as held by TCRdb, lists in-frame sequences with V and J called but not all clones. Of the missing ones, under half trace to an unresolved V gene in checked studies; the others have no known cause. The sample includes approximately 150,000 clones, with around 90% observed a single time. The ten largest account for about 4.2% of the sample. Material: peripheral blood. These receptors came from a woman aged 55-75 years with active or convalescent COVID-19.

V usage is TRBV6-5 and J usage is TRBJ2-3; 11 bases are shared with TRBD2. This CDR3 comprises 16 residues. Germline loops: CDR1 MNHEY, CDR2 SVGAGI. With 2 bases clipped from V and 2 bases from J, the junction kept 3 bases outside the gene matches. CDR3 nucleotide sequence: TGTGCCAGCAGTTACCGGGGACTAGCGGACACAGATACGCAGTATTTT. It specifies CASSYRGLADTDTQYF.

A remark on this clone: The sample carries other DNA sequences with the same CDR3. V and J are TRBV19 and TRBJ1-1; 7 bases fit TRBD1. Germline-derived CDR1 and CDR2 are LNHDA and SQIVND (reference sequence). The length of the CDR3 is 13 residues. V dropped 3 bases and J dropped 3; count of bases not matched to a gene: 1. CDR3 sequence reads: CASSIDRDTEAFF. The CDR3 DNA is TGTGCCAGTAGTATCGACAGGGACACTGAAGCTTTCTTT. Supplemented by reference TRBV19 and TRBJ1-1, the full variable domain reads DGGITQSPKYLFRKEGQNVTLSCEQNLNHDAMYWYRQDPGQGLRLIYYSQIVNDFQKGDIAEGYSVSREKKESFPLTVTSAQKNPTAFYLCASSIDRDTEAFFGQGTRLTVV.

The J gene is TRBJ1-1, the V gene TRBV19; 7 nucleotides align to TRBD1. The germline V gene encodes CDR1 LNHDA and CDR2 SQIVND (reference sequence). V shed 1 base and J 0 bases; nucleotides not matched to a gene: 2. There are 15 residues in the CDR3. For the CDR3, the DNA is TGTGCCAGTAGTATAGGGGGACAGCTGAACACTGAAGCTTTCTTT. It encodes CASSIGGQLNTEAFF.

This clone was recorded only once. V and J are TRBV10-1 and TRBJ1-2; no clear D gene. This CDR3 is 13 amino acids long. Per germline, CDR1 WNHNN and CDR2 SYGVQD (reference sequence). V was trimmed by 8 bases and J by 8 bases, leaving 18 bases between them. The CDR3 nucleotides are TGCGCCAGCCCCGGGAGCATCCTCTGGGGCTACACCTTC. Translated, it gives CASPGSILWGYTF.

There are a few counts of this clone. This rearrangement joins TRBV7-9 to TRBJ1-2; no clear D gene. The CDR3 has 12 residues. The ends were cut back, 2 bases at V and 8 bases at J, with 9 bases in the middle. Looked up from germline, CDR1 is SEHNR and CDR2 is FQNEAQ (reference sequence). CDR3 loop: CASSLLSSGYTF. The CDR3 coding sequence is TGTGCCAGCAGCTTACTTTCGTCCGGCTACACCTTC.